This is a list of T cell receptor beta chains from one sample in a study of siplizumab effects on memory and regulatory T cells. The data were produced by immunoSEQ multiplex PCR, yet TCRdb's version contains in-frame clones alone and is incomplete. The sample records around 6,700 clones, 60% to 70% being singletons. Source material: effector memory CD8+ T cells sorted from blood. The source is a human donor in good health. Both conserved end residues are part of each CDR3. Fields, in order: CDR3 protein, CDR3 DNA, V gene, clone size, J gene, D gene. D genes are given only for firm matches. Only some rows state a clone size, as once, few, many or a class for expanded clones.

CATRGGSSSYNSPLHF	TGTGCCACCCGAGGAGGGAGCAGCTCCTATAATTCACCCCTCCACTTT	TRBV28	-	TRBJ1-6	-
CASSAGTSGGTDTQYF	TGTGCCAGCAGTGCCGGGACTAGCGGGGGCACAGATACGCAGTATTTT	TRBV6-4	-	TRBJ2-3	TRBD2
CASSLDGAGVQNIQYF	TGTGCCAGCAGCTTAGACGGAGCGGGGGTCCAGAACATTCAGTACTTC	TRBV7-2	-	TRBJ2-4	TRBD2
CASSRSDREGGYEQYF	TGTGCCAGCAGCCGGTCGGACAGGGAAGGGGGATACGAGCAGTACTTC	TRBV27	-	TRBJ2-7	TRBD1
CASSTRGGQNEQFF	TGTGCCAGCAGTACCCGGGGGGGCCAAAATGAGCAGTTCTTC	TRBV6-4	-	TRBJ2-1	TRBD2
CASSSRDGLAKNIQYF	TGTGCCAGCAGTTCCCGGGACGGATTAGCCAAAAACATTCAGTACTTC	TRBV28	-	TRBJ2-4	-
CASSRDGDSYYEQYF	TGTGCCAGCAGCCGCGATGGGGACTCCTACTACGAGCAGTACTTC	TRBV4-2	few	TRBJ2-7	-
CASSDEGELAGELFF	TGTGCCAGCAGTGACGAGGGAGAGCTGGCCGGGGAGCTGTTTTTT	TRBV6-4	-	TRBJ2-2	-
CASSQGWELFF	TGCGCCAGCAGCCAAGGCTGGGAGCTGTTTTTT	TRBV4-1	-	TRBJ2-2	-
CASSLGGQGTQPQHF	TGTGCCAGCAGTTTAGGGGGGCAGGGAACTCAGCCCCAGCATTTT	TRBV27	-	TRBJ1-5	-
CASSLDFAGIETQYF	TGTGCCAGCAGCTTGGACTTTGCAGGGATTGAGACCCAGTACTTC	TRBV5-5	few	TRBJ2-5	-
CATSIELTYYGYTF	TGTGCCACCTCGATCGAGCTCACATACTATGGCTACACCTTC	TRBV6-1	-	TRBJ1-2	-
CASSDSPGGATEAFF	TGTGCCAGCAGTGACTCCCCAGGGGGCGCGACTGAAGCTTTCTTT	TRBV6-4	-	TRBJ1-1	TRBD1
CASSQEAGLATEQYF	TGCGCCAGCAGCCAAGAGGCCGGACTAGCGACCGAGCAGTACTTC	TRBV4-3	-	TRBJ2-7	TRBD2
CASSEGEAGELFF	TGTGCCAGCAGTGAAGGGGAAGCGGGGGAGCTGTTTTTT	TRBV25-1	-	TRBJ2-2	-
CASSDTSGGELFF	TGTGCCAGCAGCGATACCAGTGGCGGGGAGCTGTTTTTT	TRBV9	-	TRBJ2-2	-
CASSVAGESSYNEQFF	TGTGCCAGCAGCGTAGCCGGAGAGAGCTCCTACAATGAGCAGTTCTTC	TRBV9	-	TRBJ2-1	-
CASSYSHGTDTQYF	TGTGCCAGCAGTTACTCGCACGGCACAGATACGCAGTATTTT	TRBV6-5	-	TRBJ2-3	-
CASLAGDRYYGYTF	TGTGCCAGTTTAGCTGGGGACAGATACTATGGCTACACCTTC	TRBV25-1	-	TRBJ1-2	TRBD1
CASRMTGEDGYTF	TGTGCCAGTAGAATGACAGGGGAGGATGGCTACACCTTC	TRBV19	-	TRBJ1-2	TRBD1
CASSDLEGQGYTF	TGTGCCAGCAGTGACTTGGAAGGGCAGGGCTACACCTTC	TRBV6-4	-	TRBJ1-2	-
CASSLHSFFYEQYF	TGTGCCAGCAGCTTACACTCTTTTTTCTACGAGCAGTACTTC	TRBV7-6	-	TRBJ2-7	-
CASRAEGQGESGYTF	TGTGCCAGCAGGGCCGAGGGACAGGGGGAGAGTGGCTACACCTTC	TRBV7-8	-	TRBJ1-2	TRBD1
CASRLADYSTDTQYF	TGTGCCAGCAGGTTAGCGGATTATAGCACAGATACGCAGTATTTT	TRBV6-5	-	TRBJ2-3	-
CASSPDGPNTGELFF	TGTGCCAGCAGCCCTGACGGGCCGAACACCGGGGAGCTGTTTTTT	TRBV6-6	-	TRBJ2-2	-
CASSSDPSRGDLTDTQYF	TGTGCCAGCAGCTCGGACCCCTCCCGGGGGGACTTAACAGATACGCAGTATTTT	TRBV7-2	-	TRBJ2-3	TRBD2
CASSPVRDSYNEQFF	TGTGCCAGCAGCCCCGTCCGGGACTCCTACAATGAGCAGTTCTTC	TRBV28	-	TRBJ2-1	-
CASSYTDSPYNEQFF	TGTGCCAGCAGCTACACAGACAGTCCATACAATGAGCAGTTCTTC	TRBV7-6	medium-sized	TRBJ2-1	-
CATSSRDSGANVLTF	TGTGCCACCAGCAGTCGGGACTCTGGGGCCAACGTCCTGACTTTC	TRBV15	few	TRBJ2-6	-
CASSQDYAGGTDTQYF	TGTGCCAGCAGCCAAGATTATGCGGGGGGAACAGATACGCAGTATTTT	TRBV4-2	medium-sized	TRBJ2-3	TRBD2
CASRTGAEKLFF	TGTGCCAGCAGGACAGGTGCTGAAAAACTGTTTTTT	TRBV7-9	-	TRBJ1-4	-
CASSYSILERTEAFF	TGTGCCAGCAGTTACTCGATCCTTGAGCGGACTGAAGCTTTCTTT	TRBV6-4	-	TRBJ1-1	-
CASSARGTFYEQYF	TGTGCCAGTAGTGCGCGGGGGACCTTTTACGAGCAGTACTTC	TRBV19	-	TRBJ2-7	TRBD2
CASSLYGRVETQYF	TGTGCCAGCAGCTTATACGGCCGTGTGGAGACCCAGTACTTC	TRBV7-2	-	TRBJ2-5	-
CASSEPIFSGANVLTF	TGTGCCAGCAGTGAACCCATATTCTCTGGGGCCAACGTCCTGACTTTC	TRBV2	medium-sized	TRBJ2-6	-
CASSVGGQGARDTQYF	TGTGCCAGCAGCGTAGGGGGACAGGGGGCAAGAGATACGCAGTATTTT	TRBV9	-	TRBJ2-3	TRBD1
CSVEKDPGNTIYF	TGCAGCGTTGAAAAGGATCCTGGAAACACCATATATTTT	TRBV29-1	-	TRBJ1-3	-
CASSDSSGGTDTQYF	TGTGCCAGCAGTGACTCTAGCGGGGGCACAGATACGCAGTATTTT	TRBV6-4	few	TRBJ2-3	TRBD2
CASSLSAQNTEAFF	TGTGCCAGCAGCCTTTCAGCCCAGAACACTGAAGCTTTCTTT	TRBV9	-	TRBJ1-1	-
CASSQLVGASSYNEQFF	TGCGCCAGCAGCCAATTGGTAGGGGCAAGCTCCTACAATGAGCAGTTCTTC	TRBV4-3	-	TRBJ2-1	-
CASSYQEFDTQYF	TGTGCCAGCAGCTATCAGGAGTTCGATACGCAGTATTTT	TRBV6-1	few	TRBJ2-3	-
CASSPSGTASAEAFF	TGTGCCAGCAGCCCATCCGGGACGGCGTCCGCTGAAGCTTTCTTT	TRBV9	-	TRBJ1-1	-
CASSETSGGSDDEQFF	TGTGCCAGCAGTGAAACTAGCGGGGGGTCCGATGATGAGCAGTTCTTC	TRBV6-4	few	TRBJ2-1	TRBD2
CASSLQGASNEQFF	TGTGCCAGCAGTTTACAGGGGGCGAGTAATGAGCAGTTCTTC	TRBV6-1	few	TRBJ2-1	TRBD1
CASSPLPWNEQYF	TGTGCCAGCAGCCCCCTCCCCTGGAACGAGCAGTACTTC	TRBV5-6	-	TRBJ2-7	-
CASVGAGHTIYF	TGTGCCAGCGTAGGAGCCGGTCACACCATATATTTT	TRBV21-1	few	TRBJ1-3	-
CASGSGQGLNNEQFF	TGTGCTAGTGGTTCGGGACAGGGGTTGAACAATGAGCAGTTCTTC	TRBV12-5	few	TRBJ2-1	TRBD1
CASSRVLTGPHADGYTF	TGTGCCAGCAGCCGCGTTCTTACAGGGCCCCACGCTGATGGCTACACCTTC	TRBV7-9	-	TRBJ1-2	-